This T cell receptor beta chain was captured by sequencing in a study of shared clonotypes between healthy human individuals. Study details: CD8 memory received one plate per donor, CD8 naive two, CD4 memory three and CD4 naive three.

This CDR3 is built from 13 residues. V was pared by 1 base and J by 2 bases, with 6 bases between. The germline V gene has CDR1 LNHDA and CDR2 SQIVND (reference sequence). To note about this clone: Its antigen is unknown.

Study outcomes and limitations: With a handful of donors compared, 4.5% to 6.5% of naive CD4 clonotypes were shared. Only blood samples were collected, and tissue repertoires likely differ.

Sorted-subset replicate PCRs used 150 to 250 ng of genomic DNA. This amount corresponded to tens of thousands of T cell genomes. Clones were read by immunoSEQ multiplex PCR, and TCRdb kept only the in-frame ones, dropping some. The top ten hold more than 20% of the sample, which has some 800,000 clones, more than 85% seen once. Terminally differentiated effector memory CD45RA+ cells were excluded from the naive CD8 cells, which were CD45RO-negative and positively selected for CCR7. The rearrangement uses TRBV19 and TRBJ2-7; D unresolved. This receptor was obtained from a man aged 25 to 40 in good health. Sequencing input: naive CD8+ T cells sorted from blood. The CDR3 sequence: CASSIADTYEQYF. The CDR3 nucleotides are TGTGCCAGTAGTATAGCGGATACCTACGAGCAGTACTTC.